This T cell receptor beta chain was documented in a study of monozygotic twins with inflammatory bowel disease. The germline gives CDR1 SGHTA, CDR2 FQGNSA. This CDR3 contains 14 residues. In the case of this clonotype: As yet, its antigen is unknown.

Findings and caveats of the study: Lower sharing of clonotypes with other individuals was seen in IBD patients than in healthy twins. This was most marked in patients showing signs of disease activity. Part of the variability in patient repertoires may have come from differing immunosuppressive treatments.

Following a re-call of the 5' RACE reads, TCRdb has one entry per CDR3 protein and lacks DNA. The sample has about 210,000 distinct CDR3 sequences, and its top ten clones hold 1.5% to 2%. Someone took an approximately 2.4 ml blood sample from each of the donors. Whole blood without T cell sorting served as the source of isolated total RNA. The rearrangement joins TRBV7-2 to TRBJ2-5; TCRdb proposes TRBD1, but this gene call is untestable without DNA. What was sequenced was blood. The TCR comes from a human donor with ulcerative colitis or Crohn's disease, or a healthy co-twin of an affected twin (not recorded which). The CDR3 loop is CASRPTGVWETQYF.